The TCR beta chain described here comes from a study of cytomegalovirus exposure and HLA in healthy donors. The trim removed 1 base at V and 7 bases at J, leaving 10 bases unmatched. The CDR3 loop spans 16 amino acids. CDR1 is GTSNPN and CDR2 is SVGIG in the germline V gene (reference sequence). The PCR ran on 60 Vbeta and 13 Jbeta primers. The protocol was immunoSEQ multiplex PCR, while the TCRdb copy is restricted to in-frame clones and leaves out a portion. Counted here are more than 100,000 clones, more than 80% occurring once; the ten biggest clones make up 1%. The chain is built from TRBV30 and TRBJ1-6; 7 bases align to TRBD1. The sequence derives from a man aged 40-49 years in good health and CMV-seronegative. The sample comprised PBMCs. CDR3 sequence reads: CAWSASTRGTNSPLHF. The CDR3 region has the DNA TGTGCCTGGAGTGCGTCTACCAGGGGGACGAATTCACCCCTCCACTTT.